Following are 28 T cell receptor beta chains from one sample sequenced in a study of OX40 agonist ivuxolimab in advanced cancers. TCRdb keeps only in-frame clones here, not all; method: immunoSEQ multiplex PCR. Among some 8,000 clones listed, just over 85% were seen once. Sequencing used CD4+ or CD8+ T cells sorted from blood, obtained in a trial of the OX40 agonist ivuxolimab. These receptor sequences come from an adult with an advanced solid tumor such as melanoma, head and neck, liver or kidney cancer.

The chain is built from TRBV7-9 and TRBJ2-1, with 7 bases that match TRBD1. CDR1 and CDR2 from the germline V gene are SEHNR and FQNEAQ (reference sequence). CDR3 length equals 15 residues. The J segment lost 3 bases and the V segment lost 2 bases, leaving 4 bases of the junction unmatched. In DNA form, the CDR3 reads TGTGCCAGCAGCTTATCTGGACAGGTCTACAATGAGCAGTTCTTC. Translation gives CASSLSGQVYNEQFF.

V usage is TRBV9 and J usage is TRBJ2-5, with a possible D match to TRBD1 (6 bases). With 1 base removed from V and 4 bases from J, the gap between germline ends came to 11 bases. The CDR3 sequence is 14 residues long. CDR1 is SGDLS, CDR2 YYNGEE, per germline. The CDR3 spells CASSVKGGVETQYF. The DNA of the CDR3 is TGTGCCAGCAGCGTAAAAGGGGGTGTAGAGACCCAGTACTTC.

This chain connects TRBV7-2 to TRBJ2-4, with D possibly matching TRBD2 (7 bases). The length of the CDR3 is 14 residues. V was trimmed by 4 bases and J by 9 bases, leaving 16 bases between them. Germline V gene data show CDR1 as SGHTA and CDR2 as FQGNSA. The CDR3 DNA sequence: TGTGCCAGCAGCTCCGGAGGGGGGGTCGGCATTCAGTACTTC. This gives the protein CASSSGGGVGIQYF. Variable domain in full (rest from reference TRBV7-2 and TRBJ2-4): GAGVSQSPSNKVTEKGKDVELRCDPISGHTALYWYRQSLGQGLEFLIYFQGNSAPDKSGLPSDRFSAERTGGSVSTLTIQRTQQEDSAVYLCASSSGGGVGIQYFGAGTRLSVL.

V gene TRBV19 combines with J gene TRBJ2-7; either TRBD1 or TRBD2 may supply D (5 bases each). Germline assignment: CDR1 LNHDA and CDR2 SQIVND (reference sequence). V lost 6 bases, J lost 5 bases, and 11 bases lay in between. CDR3 length: 12 amino acids. The chain's CDR3 is CASRQGPHEQYF. CDR3 bases: TGTGCCAGTAGGCAGGGACCCCACGAGCAGTACTTC.

This clone was seen only once. This chain connects TRBV29-1 to TRBJ1-4; D is perhaps TRBD1 (5 bases). The CDR3 covers 14 residues. V was pared by 1 base and J by 4 bases, with 10 bases between. CDR1 is SQVTM, CDR2 ANQGSEA, per germline. The CDR3 here is CSVEGTGDNEKLFF. The CDR3 bases are TGCAGCGTTGAAGGAACGGGGGATAATGAAAAACTGTTTTTT.

The chain carries TRBV5-1 and TRBJ1-5; 7 bases map to TRBD1. The V gene's germline CDR1 is SGHRS and CDR2 YFSETQ. CDR3 size: 13 residues. V shed 4 bases and J 7 bases; nucleotides not matched to a gene: 5. The CDR3: CASSKTGNQPQHF. DNA of the CDR3: TGCGCCAGCAGCAAGACAGGGAACCAGCCCCAGCATTTT.

As DNA, the CDR3 is TGTGCCAGCAGCTCAAGCAGGGGAGGCACTGAAGCTTTCTTT. Translating gives CASSSSRGGTEAFF. The rearrangement links TRBV7-8 to TRBJ1-1; maybe TRBD1 (6 bases). Germline CDR1 reads SGHVS; CDR2 reads FQNEAQ. V was clipped by 4 bases and J by 4 bases, with 13 bases between them. The CDR3 length is 14 residues.

The CDR3: CASSLAGTPGEQYF. CDR3 nucleotides: TGCGCCAGCAGCTTAGCGGGTACCCCTGGCGAGCAGTACTTC. The chain uses TRBV5-1 and TRBJ2-7, with D perhaps TRBD2 (6 bases). Looked up from germline, CDR1 is SGHRS and CDR2 is YFSETQ. V was clipped by 2 bases and J by 6 bases, with 15 bases between them. This CDR3 comprises 14 residues.

A word on this clone: Additional DNA sequences in this sample encode the identical CDR3. This chain uses TRBV7-9 with TRBJ2-3; 9 bases are shared with TRBD1. Germline V lookup: CDR1 SEHNR, CDR2 FQNEAQ (reference sequence). The CDR3 runs 15 residues. V shed 5 bases, J shed 2 bases, and the junction held 5 bases outside the gene matches. The CDR3, as DNA: TGTGCCAGCAGCCGGACAGGGGCACTCACAGATACGCAGTATTTT. It is translated as CASSRTGALTDTQYF.

The chain is built from TRBV4-3 and TRBJ1-3; TRBD1 is a possible D gene (5 bases). V shed 4 bases and J shed 0 bases, with 13 bases lying between them. The CDR3 runs to 16 residues. The V gene's germline CDR1 is LGHNA and CDR2 YSLEER. CDR3 nucleotide sequence: TGCGCCAGCAGCCCCACGACAGCCTCCTCTGGAAACACCATATATTTT. Translating it yields CASSPTTASSGNTIYF.

V gene TRBV28 combines with J gene TRBJ1-5; a possible D gene is TRBD1 (5 bases). The CDR3 covers 14 residues. Between the trimmed V and J ends, which lost 5 bases and 3 bases, there was a span of 11 bases. Germline V gene lookup returns CDR1 MDHEN and CDR2 SYDVKM. DNA for the CDR3: TGTGCCAGCAGTCCCGGGGGGAACAATCAGCCCCAGCATTTT. This codes for CASSPGGNNQPQHF. Supplemented by reference TRBV28 and TRBJ1-5, the full variable domain reads DVKVTQSSRYLVKRTGEKVFLECVQDMDHENMFWYRQDPGLGLRLIYFSYDVKMKEKGDIPEGYSVSREKKERFSLILESASTNQTSMYLCASSPGGNNQPQHFGDGTRLSIL.

The gene calls are TRBV6-5 and TRBJ1-1; the match to TRBD1 covers 8 bases. Germline V gene data show CDR1 as MNHEY and CDR2 as SVGAGI. The CDR3 runs to 13 residues. The junction had 4 bases not matched to a gene; V was cut back by 6 bases and J by 4 bases. CDR3 region: CASRPTGATEAFF. CDR3 DNA: TGTGCCAGCAGACCGACAGGGGCCACTGAAGCTTTCTTT.

The chain has TRBV9 and TRBJ2-3; D might be TRBD1 (5 bases). The CDR3 is 16 residues long. The V end was cut by 3 bases, the J end by 0 bases, with 14 bases between. Looked up from germline, CDR1 is SGDLS and CDR2 is YYNGEE. As DNA, the CDR3 is TGTGCCAGCAGCGACCAAGGGGTGACTAGCACAGATACGCAGTATTTT. Protein product: CASSDQGVTSTDTQYF.

In this sample, this clone turned up once. This rearrangement joins TRBV6-6 to TRBJ1-1; no firm D call. Trimming shortened V by 0 bases and J by 4 bases, and 6 bases separated the two germline ends. The germline V gene encodes CDR1 MNHNY and CDR2 SVGAGI (reference sequence). The CDR3 spans 13 residues. The CDR3 loop reads CASSYSGVTEAFF. In nucleotides, the CDR3 is TGTGCCAGCAGTTACTCTGGAGTCACTGAAGCTTTCTTT.

The V call is TRBV5-2, the J call TRBJ1-2. TRBV5-2 is labeled a pseudogene. This CDR3 has 13 amino acids. CDR3 coding DNA: TGTGCCAGCAACTTACGAAAGACCTATGGCTACACCTTC. Protein sequence: CASNLRKTYGYTF.

The CDR3 coding sequence is TGTGCCAGCAGCCAAAAAGTGGCAGGCCCTAGGGACACTGAAGCTTTCTTT. It specifies CASSQKVAGPRDTEAFF. The rearrangement links TRBV11-2 to TRBJ1-1; D gene uncertain. Germline CDR1 and CDR2: SGHAT and FQNNGV. The CDR3 contains 17 residues. Trimming cost V 5 bases and J 3 bases, with 22 bases left between them.

The chain recombines TRBV30 with TRBJ1-6; 8 nucleotides align to TRBD1. The CDR3 has 14 amino acids. Germline trimming cut 2 bases from V and 7 bases from J; bases unmatched to any gene: 4. Germline CDR1 is GTSNPN and CDR2 is SVGIG (reference sequence). The CDR3 loop reads CAWSQTGVNSPLHF. CDR3 coding DNA: TGTGCCTGGAGTCAGACAGGGGTGAATTCACCCCTCCACTTT.

As regards this clone: One junction end disagrees with the germline gene, perhaps due to a read error. The chain has TRBV7-9 and TRBJ2-3; either TRBD1 or TRBD2 may fit D (6 bases each). The germline V gene has CDR1 SEHNR and CDR2 FQNEAQ (reference sequence). The CDR3 is 10 residues long. The DNA for the CDR3 is TGTGCCAGCGGGCGGGACACGCCGTATTTT. It codes for CASGRDTPYF.

This clone turned up a few times. At the DNA level, this CDR3 is encoded by other sequences in the same sample as well. This rearrangement joins TRBV28 to TRBJ2-5; 8 bases line up with TRBD2. This CDR3 contains 13 residues. V was clipped by 6 bases and J by 4 bases; unmatched bases: 4. CDR1 and CDR2 from the germline V gene are MDHEN and SYDVKM. The chain's CDR3 is CASSSGGGETQYF. The DNA for the CDR3 is TGTGCCAGCAGCAGCGGGGGTGGAGAGACCCAGTACTTC.

The chain employs TRBV7-8 and TRBJ1-1; 10 positions agree with TRBD1. Germline V gives CDR1 SGHVS, CDR2 FQNEAQ. This CDR3 contains 15 residues. With 4 bases clipped from V and 5 bases from J, the junction kept 7 bases outside the gene matches. The CDR3 nucleotides are TGTGCCAGCAGCTCAAGACAGGGGGCTGGGACTGAAGCTTTCTTT. Translating it yields CASSSRQGAGTEAFF.

The CDR3 sequence: CASSFGQADTQYF. For the CDR3, the DNA is TGCGCCAGCAGCTTCGGTCAGGCAGATACGCAGTATTTT. The genes are TRBV5-1 and TRBJ2-3, with no clear D. CDR3 size: 13 residues. The V and J ends lost 2 bases and 4 bases respectively, with 8 bases between them. The V gene's germline CDR1 is SGHRS and CDR2 YFSETQ.

V usage is TRBV7-3 and J usage is TRBJ2-3, with TRBD2 matching 11 bases. V dropped 2 bases and J dropped 8; count of bases not matched to a gene: 9. Germline V gene data show CDR1 as SGHTA and CDR2 as FQGTGA. The CDR3 length is 16 residues. In DNA, the CDR3 is TGTGCCAGCAGCTTACAACTAGCGGGGGTGAGGGGTACGCAGTATTTT. This gives the protein CASSLQLAGVRGTQYF.

The chain employs TRBV5-1 and TRBJ2-3, with 8 bases lining up with TRBD2. CDR3 size: 17 residues. CDR1 is SGHRS, CDR2 YFSETQ, per germline. V gave up 3 bases and J gave up 1 base; unmatched junction bases: 10. This CDR3 reads CASSSGLSGRRTDTQYF. DNA of the CDR3: TGCGCCAGCAGCTCCGGACTAAGCGGGAGACGCACAGATACGCAGTATTTT.

The V and J genes are TRBV28 and TRBJ1-2, with D hard to call. Germline lookup yields CDR1 MDHEN and CDR2 SYDVKM. CDR3 length: 12 residues. V was shortened by 6 bases and J by 2 bases, with 7 bases between the two germline ends. DNA of the CDR3: TGTGCCAGCAGGGATAGCAACTATGGCTACACCTTC. Translated: CASRDSNYGYTF.

The chain employs TRBV7-8 and TRBJ2-2; D is possibly TRBD2 (6 bases). The CDR3 is 17 residues long. Germline CDR1 SGHVS, CDR2 FQNEAQ. The V gene lost 3 bases and the J gene lost 0 bases, with 14 bases spanning the gap. The CDR3 region has the DNA TGTGCCAGCAGCTTGCGGGGCGGAGCGCCGAACACCGGGGAGCTGTTTTTT. Its translation is CASSLRGGAPNTGELFF.

The CDR3 DNA reads as TGTGCCAGCAACCGACAGGGATCAGTCCACGAGCAGTACTTC. Translating gives CASNRQGSVHEQYF. The V gene is TRBV27, the J gene TRBJ2-7; 7 nucleotides line up with TRBD1. V shed 7 bases and J 5 bases; nucleotides not matched to a gene: 11. CDR3 length equals 14 residues. The germline V gene encodes CDR1 MNHEY and CDR2 SMNVEV (reference sequence).

In this sample, this clone turned up once. The V gene is TRBV28, the J gene TRBJ1-5; TRBD1 is a possible D gene (5 bases). Germline loops: CDR1 MDHEN, CDR2 SYDVKM. The V gene lost 7 bases and the J gene lost 0 bases, with 19 bases spanning the gap. This CDR3 region has 17 residues. Here the CDR3 DNA reads TGTGCCAGCACCGACCTTTGGGGGGGAATTAGCAATCAGCCCCAGCATTTT. Translated, it gives CASTDLWGGISNQPQHF.

This chain connects TRBV27 to TRBJ1-6; TRBD1 aligns across 8 bases. Germline assignment: CDR1 MNHEY and CDR2 SMNVEV (reference sequence). J gave up 8 bases and V 10 bases, and 7 bases lay outside the gene matches. The CDR3 is made up of 13 amino acids. This CDR3 reads CATRQGRDSPLHF. The CDR3 DNA is TGTGCCACCCGACAGGGGAGGGATTCACCCCTCCACTTT.